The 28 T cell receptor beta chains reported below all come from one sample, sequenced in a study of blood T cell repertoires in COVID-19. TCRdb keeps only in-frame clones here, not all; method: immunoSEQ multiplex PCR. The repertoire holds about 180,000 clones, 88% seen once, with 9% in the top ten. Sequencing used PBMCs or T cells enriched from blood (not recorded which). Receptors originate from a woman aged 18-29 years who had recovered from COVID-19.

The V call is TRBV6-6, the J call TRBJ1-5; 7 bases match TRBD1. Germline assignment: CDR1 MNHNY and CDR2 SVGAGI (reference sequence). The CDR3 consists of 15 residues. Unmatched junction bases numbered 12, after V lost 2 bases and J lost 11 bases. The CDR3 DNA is TGTGCCAGCAGTTACGGTCTCGAGGCAGGGGGTACCCAGCATTTT. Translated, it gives CASSYGLEAGGTQHF.

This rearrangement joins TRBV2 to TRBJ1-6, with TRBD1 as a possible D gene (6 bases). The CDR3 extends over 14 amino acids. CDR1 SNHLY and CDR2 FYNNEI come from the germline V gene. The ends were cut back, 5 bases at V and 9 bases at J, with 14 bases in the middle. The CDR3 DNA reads TGTGCCAGCAGTTTGACAGGTTCGAGTTCACCCCTCCACTTT. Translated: CASSLTGSSSPLHF.

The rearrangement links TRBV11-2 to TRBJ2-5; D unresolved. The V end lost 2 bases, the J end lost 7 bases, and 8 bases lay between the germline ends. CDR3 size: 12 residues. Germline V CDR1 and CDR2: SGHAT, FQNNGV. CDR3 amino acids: CASSLQQRTQYF. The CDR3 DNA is TGTGCCAGCAGCTTACAGCAGCGGACCCAGTACTTC.

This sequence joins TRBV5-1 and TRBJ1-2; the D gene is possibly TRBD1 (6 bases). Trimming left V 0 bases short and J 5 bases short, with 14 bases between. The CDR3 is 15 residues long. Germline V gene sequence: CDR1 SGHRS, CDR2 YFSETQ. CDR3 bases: TGCGCCAGCAGCTTGGAGGTGGGGGCGGATTATGGCTACACCTTC. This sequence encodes CASSLEVGADYGYTF.

The DNA for the CDR3 is TGTGCCAGCAGTTTCCAACAGGGACGTCGCAACACTGAAGCTTTCTTT. Translation: CASSFQQGRRNTEAFF. The V call is TRBV28, the J call TRBJ1-1, with TRBD1 as a possible D gene (6 bases). The V end lost 3 bases, the J end lost 2 bases, and 16 bases lay between the germline ends. Germline V gene data show CDR1 as MDHEN and CDR2 as SYDVKM. This CDR3 is built from 16 residues.

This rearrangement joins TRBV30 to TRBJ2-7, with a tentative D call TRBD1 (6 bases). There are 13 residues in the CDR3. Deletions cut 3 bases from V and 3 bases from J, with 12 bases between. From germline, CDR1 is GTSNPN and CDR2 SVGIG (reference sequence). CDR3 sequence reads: CAWSAGTIYEQYF. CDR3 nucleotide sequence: TGTGCCTGGAGCGCTGGGACAATCTACGAGCAGTACTTC.

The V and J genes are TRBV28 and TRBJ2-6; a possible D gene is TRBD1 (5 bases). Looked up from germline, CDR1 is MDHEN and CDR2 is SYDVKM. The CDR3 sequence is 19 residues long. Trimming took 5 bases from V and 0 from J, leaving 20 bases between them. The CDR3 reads CASSTGIPDSRSGANVLTF. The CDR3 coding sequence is TGTGCCAGCAGTACGGGTATCCCAGACAGTCGCTCTGGGGCCAACGTCCTGACTTTC.

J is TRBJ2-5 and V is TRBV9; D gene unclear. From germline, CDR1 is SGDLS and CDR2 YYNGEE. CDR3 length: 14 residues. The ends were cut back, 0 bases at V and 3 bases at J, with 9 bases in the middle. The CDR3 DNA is TGTGCCAGCAGCGTAGGGTCCTATGAAGAGACCCAGTACTTC. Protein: CASSVGSYEETQYF.

As DNA, the CDR3 is TGTGCCAGCAGCCTCACTAGCGGGAGCGTGGAGACCCAGTACTTC. It yields the protein CASSLTSGSVETQYF. The V gene is TRBV9, the J gene TRBJ2-5, with 11 bases fitting TRBD2. J lost 5 bases, V lost 4 bases, and 7 bases had no gene match. CDR1 is SGDLS and CDR2 is YYNGEE in the germline V gene. This CDR3 contains 15 residues.

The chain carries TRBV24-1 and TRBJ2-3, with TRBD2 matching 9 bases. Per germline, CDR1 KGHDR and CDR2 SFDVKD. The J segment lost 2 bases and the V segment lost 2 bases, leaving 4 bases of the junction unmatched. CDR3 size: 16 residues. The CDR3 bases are TGTGCCACCAGTGATTATGCGGGAGGGCCCACAGATACGCAGTATTTT. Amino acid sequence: CATSDYAGGPTDTQYF.

CDR3 nucleotide sequence: TGTGCCAGCAGCTTGGGGGAGGCAGATACGCAGTATTTT. Protein product: CASSLGEADTQYF. V gene TRBV5-6 combines with J gene TRBJ2-3; tentative D call: TRBD2 (6 bases). The CDR3 has 13 amino acids. V was cut by 0 bases and J by 4 bases, with 6 bases left in between. The germline gives CDR1 SGHDT, CDR2 YYEEEE.

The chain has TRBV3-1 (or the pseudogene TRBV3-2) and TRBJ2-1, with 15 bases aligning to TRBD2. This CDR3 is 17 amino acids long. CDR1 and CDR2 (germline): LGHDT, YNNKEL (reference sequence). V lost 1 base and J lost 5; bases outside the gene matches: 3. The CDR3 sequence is CASSQGTSGGANNEQFF. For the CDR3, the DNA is TGTGCCAGCAGCCAAGGGACTAGCGGGGGGGCAAACAATGAGCAGTTCTTC.

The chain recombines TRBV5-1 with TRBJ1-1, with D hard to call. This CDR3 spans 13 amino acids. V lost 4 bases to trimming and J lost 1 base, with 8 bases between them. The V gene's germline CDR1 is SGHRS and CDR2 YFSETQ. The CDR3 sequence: CASSTNRNTEAFF. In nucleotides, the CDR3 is TGCGCCAGCAGCACAAACAGGAACACTGAAGCTTTCTTT. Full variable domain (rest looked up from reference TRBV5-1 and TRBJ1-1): KAGVTQTPRYLIKTRGQQVTLSCSPISGHRSVSWYQQTPGQGLQFLFEYFSETQRNKGNFPGRFSGRQFSNSRSEMNVSTLELGDSALYLCASSTNRNTEAFFGQGTRLTVV.

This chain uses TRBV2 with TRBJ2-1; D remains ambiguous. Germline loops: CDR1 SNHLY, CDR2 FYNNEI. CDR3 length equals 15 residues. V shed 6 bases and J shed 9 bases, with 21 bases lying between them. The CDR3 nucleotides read TGTGCCAGCAGGACCCTGGCGGCCCTCCGCGGTGAGCAGTTCTTC. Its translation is CASRTLAALRGEQFF.

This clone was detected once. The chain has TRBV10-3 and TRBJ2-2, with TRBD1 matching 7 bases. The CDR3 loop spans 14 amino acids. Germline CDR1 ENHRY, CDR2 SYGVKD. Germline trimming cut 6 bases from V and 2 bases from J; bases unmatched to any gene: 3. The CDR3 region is CAIRDRINTGELFF. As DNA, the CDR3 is TGTGCCATCAGGGACAGGATTAACACCGGGGAGCTGTTTTTT.

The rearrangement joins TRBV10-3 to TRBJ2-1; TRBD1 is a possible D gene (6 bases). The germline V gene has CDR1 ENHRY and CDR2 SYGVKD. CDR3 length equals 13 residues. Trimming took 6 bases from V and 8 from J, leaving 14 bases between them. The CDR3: CAISQGKHDEQFF. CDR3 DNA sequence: TGTGCCATCAGCCAGGGGAAACACGATGAGCAGTTCTTC.

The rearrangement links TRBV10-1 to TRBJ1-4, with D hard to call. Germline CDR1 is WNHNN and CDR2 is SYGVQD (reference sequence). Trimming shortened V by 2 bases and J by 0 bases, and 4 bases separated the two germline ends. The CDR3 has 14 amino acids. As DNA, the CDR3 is TGCGCCAGCAGTGAGGCTACAACTAATGAAAAACTGTTTTTT. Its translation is CASSEATTNEKLFF.

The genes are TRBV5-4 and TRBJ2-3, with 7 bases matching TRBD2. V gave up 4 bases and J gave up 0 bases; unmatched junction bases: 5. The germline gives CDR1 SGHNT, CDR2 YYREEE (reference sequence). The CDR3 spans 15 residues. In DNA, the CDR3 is TGTGCCAGCAGCCCCGGGACTACTAGCACAGATACGCAGTATTTT. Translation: CASSPGTTSTDTQYF.

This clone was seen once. The CDR3 DNA reads as TGTGCCAGCATCGTACAGGGGACCTCCTACGAGCAGTACTTC. This codes for CASIVQGTSYEQYF. V is TRBV6-5 and J is TRBJ2-7; 7 nucleotides align to TRBD1. The V and J ends lost 7 bases and 0 bases, in that order; junction bases with no gene match: 6. This CDR3 has 14 amino acids. CDR1 is MNHEY, CDR2 SVGAGI, per germline.

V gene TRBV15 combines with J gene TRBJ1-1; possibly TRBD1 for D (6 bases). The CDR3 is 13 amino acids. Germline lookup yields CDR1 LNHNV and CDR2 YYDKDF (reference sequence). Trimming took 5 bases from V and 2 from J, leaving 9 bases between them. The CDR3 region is CATSGGPNTEAFF. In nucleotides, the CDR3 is TGTGCCACCAGCGGGGGCCCAAACACTGAAGCTTTCTTT.

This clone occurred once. This CDR3 is CASSLVGHSYNEQFF. In nucleotides, the CDR3 is TGTGCCAGCAGCTTAGTGGGACACTCCTACAATGAGCAGTTCTTC. The chain links TRBV7-9 to TRBJ2-1; TRBD1 might be the D (6 bases). Per the germline V gene, CDR1 is SEHNR and CDR2 is FQNEAQ (reference sequence). The CDR3 contains 15 residues. The V end was cut by 1 base, the J end by 0 bases, with 7 bases between. The whole variable domain, remainder taken from reference TRBV7-9 and TRBJ2-1, is DTGVSQNPRHKITKRGQNVTFRCDPISEHNRLYWYRQTLGQGPEFLTYFQNEAQLEKSRLLSDRFSAERPKGSFSTLEIQRTEQGDSAMYLCASSLVGHSYNEQFFGPGTRLTVL.

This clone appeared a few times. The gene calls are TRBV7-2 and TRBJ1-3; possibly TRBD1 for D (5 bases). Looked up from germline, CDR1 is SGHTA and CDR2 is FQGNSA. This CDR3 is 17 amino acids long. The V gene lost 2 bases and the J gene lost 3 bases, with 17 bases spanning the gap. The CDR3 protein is CASSLRRGGGIGNTIYF. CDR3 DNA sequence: TGTGCCAGCAGCTTAAGGAGGGGCGGGGGAATTGGAAACACCATATATTTT.

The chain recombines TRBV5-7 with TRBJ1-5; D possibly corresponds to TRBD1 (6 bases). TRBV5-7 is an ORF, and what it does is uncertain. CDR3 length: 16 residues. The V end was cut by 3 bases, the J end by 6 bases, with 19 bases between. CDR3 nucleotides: TGTGCCAGCAGCTCCCTCGACCGGGACACGATTCAGCCCCAGCATTTT. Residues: CASSSLDRDTIQPQHF.

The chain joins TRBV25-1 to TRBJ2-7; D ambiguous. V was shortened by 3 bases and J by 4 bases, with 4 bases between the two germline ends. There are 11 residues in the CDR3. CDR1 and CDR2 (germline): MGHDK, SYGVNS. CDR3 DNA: TGTGCCAGCAGTGAGTATTACGAGCAGTACTTC. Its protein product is CASSEYYEQYF.

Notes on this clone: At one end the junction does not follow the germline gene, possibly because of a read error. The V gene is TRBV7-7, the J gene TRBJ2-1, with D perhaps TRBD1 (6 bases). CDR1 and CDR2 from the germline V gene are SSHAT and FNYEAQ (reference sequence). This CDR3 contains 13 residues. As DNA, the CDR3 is TGTGCTAGCAGCTTGGGACATCAAGGTGAGCAGTTCTTC. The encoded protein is CASSLGHQGEQFF.

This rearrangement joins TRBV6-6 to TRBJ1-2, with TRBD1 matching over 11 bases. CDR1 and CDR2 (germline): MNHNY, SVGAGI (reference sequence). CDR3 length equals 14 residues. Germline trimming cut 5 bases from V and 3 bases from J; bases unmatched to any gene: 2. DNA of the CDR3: TGTGCCAGCAGTCGGGGACAGGGGGACTATGGCTACACCTTC. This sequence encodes CASSRGQGDYGYTF.

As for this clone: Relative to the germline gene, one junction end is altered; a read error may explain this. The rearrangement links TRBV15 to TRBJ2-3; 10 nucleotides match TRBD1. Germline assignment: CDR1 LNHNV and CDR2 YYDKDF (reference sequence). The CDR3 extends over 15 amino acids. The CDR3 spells CATSGDRGLADTQYF. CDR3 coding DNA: TGTGCCACCAGCGGAGACAGGGGGCTCGCAGATACGCAGTATTTT.

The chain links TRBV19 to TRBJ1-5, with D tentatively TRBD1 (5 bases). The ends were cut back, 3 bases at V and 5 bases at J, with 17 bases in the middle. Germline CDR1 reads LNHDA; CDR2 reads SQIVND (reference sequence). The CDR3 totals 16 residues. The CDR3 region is CASSMTVWGYDQPQHF. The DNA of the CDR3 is TGTGCCAGTAGTATGACAGTTTGGGGATATGATCAGCCCCAGCATTTT. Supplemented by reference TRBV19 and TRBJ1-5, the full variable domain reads DGGITQSPKYLFRKEGQNVTLSCEQNLNHDAMYWYRQDPGQGLRLIYYSQIVNDFQKGDIAEGYSVSREKKESFPLTVTSAQKNPTAFYLCASSMTVWGYDQPQHFGDGTRLSIL.